This T cell receptor beta chain appears in the sequencing data of a study of CD8 T cells in ankylosing spondylitis. Points from the study as a whole: The clones that were linked to disease were reported to be significantly enriched in matched synovial fluid samples from ankylosing spondylitis patients.

TCRdb recomputed calls from the 5' RACE reads with MiXCR, one row per CDR3 protein. The repertoire has 200,000 to 250,000 distinct CDR3 sequences, around 11% of them found once; the top ten carry 5.5% to 8%. Germline values: CDR1 SGHVS, CDR2 FQNEAQ. The CDR3 spans 15 residues. The germline V and J ends were trimmed by 3 bases and 7 bases, with 19 bases remaining between them. There are many counts of this clonotype. What it recognizes is unknown. The sequence was obtained from a male donor with ankylosing spondylitis or in good health (not recorded which). The chain combines TRBV7-8 with TRBJ2-7, with D uncertain. The sample taken for sequencing was blood, either unsorted or a sorted T cell fraction (not recorded which). The CDR3: CASSLGRLVVGEQYF. In DNA form, the CDR3 reads TGTGCCAGCAGCTTGGGCAGGTTGGTGGTTGGGGAGCAGTACTTC. Full variable domain (rest looked up from reference TRBV7-8 and TRBJ2-7): GAGVSQSPRYKVAKRGQDVALRCDPISGHVSLFWYQQALGQGPEFLTYFQNEAQLDKSGLPSDRFFAERPEGSVSTLKIQRTQQEDSAVYLCASSLGRLVVGEQYFGPGTRLTVT.